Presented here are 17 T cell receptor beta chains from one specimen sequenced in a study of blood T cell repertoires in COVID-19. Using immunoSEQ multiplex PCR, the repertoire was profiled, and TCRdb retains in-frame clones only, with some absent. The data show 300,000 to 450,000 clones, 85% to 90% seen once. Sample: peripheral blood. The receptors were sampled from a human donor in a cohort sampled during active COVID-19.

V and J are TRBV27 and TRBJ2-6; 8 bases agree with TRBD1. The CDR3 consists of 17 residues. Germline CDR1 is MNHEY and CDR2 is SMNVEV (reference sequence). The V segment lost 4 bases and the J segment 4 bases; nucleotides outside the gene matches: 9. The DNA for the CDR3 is TGTGCCAGCAGTTCCGGACAGGGATACCCCGGGGCCAACGTCCTGACTTTC. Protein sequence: CASSSGQGYPGANVLTF.

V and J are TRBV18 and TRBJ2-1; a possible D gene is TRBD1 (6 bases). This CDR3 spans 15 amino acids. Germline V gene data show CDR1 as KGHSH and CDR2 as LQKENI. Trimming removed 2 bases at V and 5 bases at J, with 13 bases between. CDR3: CASSPVSHRDNEQFF. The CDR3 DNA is TGTGCCAGCTCACCAGTTTCGCACAGGGACAATGAGCAGTTCTTC.

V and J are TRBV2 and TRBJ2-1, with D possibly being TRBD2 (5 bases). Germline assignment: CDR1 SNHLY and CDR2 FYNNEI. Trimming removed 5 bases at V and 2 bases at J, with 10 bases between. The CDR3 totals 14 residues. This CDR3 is CASSTASTYNEQFF. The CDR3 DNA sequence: TGTGCCAGCAGTACCGCTAGCACCTACAATGAGCAGTTCTTC.

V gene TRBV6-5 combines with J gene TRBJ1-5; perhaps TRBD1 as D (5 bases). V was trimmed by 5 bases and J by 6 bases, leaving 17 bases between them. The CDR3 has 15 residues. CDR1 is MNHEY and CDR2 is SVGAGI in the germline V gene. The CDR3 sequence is CASSLISGGSQPQHF. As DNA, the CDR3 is TGTGCCAGCAGTCTGATTTCTGGGGGGTCTCAGCCCCAGCATTTT.

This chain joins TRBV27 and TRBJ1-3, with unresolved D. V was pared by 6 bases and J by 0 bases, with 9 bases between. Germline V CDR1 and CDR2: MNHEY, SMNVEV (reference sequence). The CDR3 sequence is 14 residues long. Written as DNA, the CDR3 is TGTGCCAGCAGCCGAGGTAACTCTGGAAACACCATATATTTT. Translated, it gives CASSRGNSGNTIYF.

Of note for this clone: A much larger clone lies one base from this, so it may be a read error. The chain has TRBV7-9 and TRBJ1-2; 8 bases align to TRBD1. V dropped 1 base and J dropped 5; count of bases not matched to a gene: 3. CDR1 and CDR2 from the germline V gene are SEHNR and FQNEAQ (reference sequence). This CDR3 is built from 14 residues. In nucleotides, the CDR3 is TGTGCCAGCAGCTTAGATGGGACAGGATATGGCTACACCTTC. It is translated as CASSLDGTGYGYTF.

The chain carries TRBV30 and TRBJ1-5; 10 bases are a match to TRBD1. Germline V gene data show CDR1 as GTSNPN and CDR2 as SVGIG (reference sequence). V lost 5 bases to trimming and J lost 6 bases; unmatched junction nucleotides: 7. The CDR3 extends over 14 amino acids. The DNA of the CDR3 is TGTGCCTGGGCCGACAGGGGGCACGGTCAGCCCCAGCATTTT. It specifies CAWADRGHGQPQHF.

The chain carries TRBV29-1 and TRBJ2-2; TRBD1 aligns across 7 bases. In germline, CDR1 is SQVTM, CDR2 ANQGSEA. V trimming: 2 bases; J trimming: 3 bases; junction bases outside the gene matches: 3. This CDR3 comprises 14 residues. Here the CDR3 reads CSVEQQGDTGELFF. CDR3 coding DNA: TGCAGCGTTGAACAGCAGGGGGACACCGGGGAGCTGTTTTTT.

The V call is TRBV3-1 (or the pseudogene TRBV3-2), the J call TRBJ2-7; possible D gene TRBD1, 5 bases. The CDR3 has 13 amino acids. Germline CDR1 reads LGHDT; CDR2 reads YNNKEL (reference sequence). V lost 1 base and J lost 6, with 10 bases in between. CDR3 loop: CASSQGLGAEQYF. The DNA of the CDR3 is TGTGCCAGCAGCCAAGGCCTAGGGGCCGAGCAGTACTTC.

The chain's CDR3 is CASSAGRHNQPQHF. CDR3 nucleotides: TGTGCCAGCTCAGCGGGACGCCACAATCAGCCCCAGCATTTT. V is TRBV18 and J is TRBJ1-5; possibly TRBD1 for D (5 bases). The ends were cut back, 5 bases at V and 3 bases at J, with 11 bases in the middle. The CDR3 loop spans 14 amino acids. The germline gives CDR1 KGHSH, CDR2 LQKENI. The full variable domain, in which reference TRBV18 and TRBJ1-5 provide the parts outside the CDR3, is NAGVMQNPRHLVRRRGQEARLRCSPMKGHSHVYWYRQLPEEGLKFMVYLQKENIIDESGMPKERFSAEFPKEGPSILRIQQVVRGDSAAYFCASSAGRHNQPQHFGDGTRLSIL.

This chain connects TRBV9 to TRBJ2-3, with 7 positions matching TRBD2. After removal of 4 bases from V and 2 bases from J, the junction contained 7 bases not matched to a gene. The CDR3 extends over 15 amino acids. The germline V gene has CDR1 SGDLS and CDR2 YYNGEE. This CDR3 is CASSPLLADTDTQYF. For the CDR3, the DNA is TGTGCCAGCAGCCCCCTCCTAGCGGACACAGATACGCAGTATTTT.

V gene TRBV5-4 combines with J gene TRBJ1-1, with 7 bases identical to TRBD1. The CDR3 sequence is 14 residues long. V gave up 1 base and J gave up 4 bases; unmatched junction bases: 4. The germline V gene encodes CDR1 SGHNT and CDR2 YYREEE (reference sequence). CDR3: CASSLTRGPTEAFF. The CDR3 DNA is TGTGCCAGCAGCTTGACGAGGGGGCCCACTGAAGCTTTCTTT.

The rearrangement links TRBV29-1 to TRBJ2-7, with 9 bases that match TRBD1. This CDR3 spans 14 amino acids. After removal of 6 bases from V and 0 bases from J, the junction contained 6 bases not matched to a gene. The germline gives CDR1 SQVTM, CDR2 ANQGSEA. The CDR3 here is CSVMGTGSSYEQYF. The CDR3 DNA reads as TGCAGCGTGATGGGGACAGGGAGCTCCTACGAGCAGTACTTC.

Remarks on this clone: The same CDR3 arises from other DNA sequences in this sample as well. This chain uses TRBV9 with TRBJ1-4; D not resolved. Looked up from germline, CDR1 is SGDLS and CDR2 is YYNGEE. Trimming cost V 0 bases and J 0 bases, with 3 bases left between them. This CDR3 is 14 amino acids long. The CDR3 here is CASSVAATNEKLFF. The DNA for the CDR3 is TGTGCCAGCAGCGTAGCTGCAACTAATGAAAAACTGTTTTTT.

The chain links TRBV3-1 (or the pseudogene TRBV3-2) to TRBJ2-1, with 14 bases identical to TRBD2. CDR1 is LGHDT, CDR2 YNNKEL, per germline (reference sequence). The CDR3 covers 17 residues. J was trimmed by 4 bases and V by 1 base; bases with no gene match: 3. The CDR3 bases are TGTGCCAGCAGCCAAGTCGGACTAGCGGGAGGTTACAATGAGCAGTTCTTC. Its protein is CASSQVGLAGGYNEQFF.

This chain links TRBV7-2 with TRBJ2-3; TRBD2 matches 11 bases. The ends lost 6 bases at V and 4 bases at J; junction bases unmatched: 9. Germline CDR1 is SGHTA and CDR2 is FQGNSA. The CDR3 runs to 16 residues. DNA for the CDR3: TGTGCCAGCAGGGCGAACCTAGCGGGAGGTTCAGATACGCAGTATTTT. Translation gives CASRANLAGGSDTQYF.

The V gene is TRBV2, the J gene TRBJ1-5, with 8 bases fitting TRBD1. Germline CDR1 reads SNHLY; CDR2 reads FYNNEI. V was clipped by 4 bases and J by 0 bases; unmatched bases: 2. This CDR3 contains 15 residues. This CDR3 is CASSGGQVSNQPQHF. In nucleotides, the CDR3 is TGTGCCAGCAGTGGGGGACAGGTTAGCAATCAGCCCCAGCATTTT.